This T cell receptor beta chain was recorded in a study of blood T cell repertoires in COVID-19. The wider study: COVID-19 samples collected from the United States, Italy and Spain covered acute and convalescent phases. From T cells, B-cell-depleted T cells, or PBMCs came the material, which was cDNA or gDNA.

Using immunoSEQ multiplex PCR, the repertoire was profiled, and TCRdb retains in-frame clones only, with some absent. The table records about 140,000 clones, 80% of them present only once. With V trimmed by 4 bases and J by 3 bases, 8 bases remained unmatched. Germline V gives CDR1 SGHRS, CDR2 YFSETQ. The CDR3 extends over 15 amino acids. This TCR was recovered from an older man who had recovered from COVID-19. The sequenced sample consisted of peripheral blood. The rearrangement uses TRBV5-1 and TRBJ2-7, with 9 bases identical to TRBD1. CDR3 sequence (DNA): TGCGCCAGCAGCAGGGGACAGGGAGGAGGCTACGAGCAGTACTTC. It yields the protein CASSRGQGGGYEQYF.